A selection of T cell receptor beta chains follows, all from one sample in a study of T cells expressing NK-cell markers. TCRdb re-called the 5' RACE reads and shows each CDR3 protein once, DNA omitted. Its table records 350,000 to 450,000 distinct CDR3 sequences. Material for sequencing was blood T cells: a sorted CD56 or NKG2C T cell subset, CD4+ or CD8+ T cells, or bulk PBMC T cells (not recorded which). The receptors here all came from a man aged 18-69 years in good health. Each CDR3 is given with its conserved first and last residue.

j_call v_call cdr3_aa
TRBJ2-1 TRBV6-1 CASSQGGLGGNEQFF
TRBJ1-2 TRBV15 CATSRDYPGQGYGYTF
TRBJ2-5 TRBV12-3/TRBV12-4 CASSFSLAESTQYF
TRBJ1-1 TRBV14 CASSQGQPLYANTEAFF
TRBJ1-1 TRBV5-1 CASSKGGTGLNTEAFF
TRBJ1-5 TRBV9 CASSVGSVSNQPQHF
TRBJ1-6 TRBV7-2 CASSPRGSDSPLHF
TRBJ1-2 TRBV29-1 CSAQDAYYGYTF
TRBJ2-5 TRBV9 CASSASPGGVFGLETQYF
TRBJ2-7 TRBV7-9 CASSSVAGRYEQYF
TRBJ2-1 TRBV24-1 CATSDAGTASDNEQFF
TRBJ2-3 TRBV11-1 CASSPVGTADPRRTDTQYF
TRBJ1-4 TRBV7-2 CASRRGRKEKLFF
TRBJ1-4 TRBV5-1 CASSPTGINEKLFF
TRBJ2-7 TRBV28 CASISPPFYEQYF
TRBJ2-6 TRBV11-2 CASTLGRSGANVLTF
TRBJ2-1 TRBV12-3/TRBV12-4 CASSPSVAYNEQFF
TRBJ2-1 TRBV12-3/TRBV12-4 CASSPRDRDRTSEKFF
TRBJ1-1 TRBV12-5 CASGLVAGVNTEAFF
TRBJ1-5 TRBV6-1 CASSDGSRPQHF
TRBJ2-2 TRBV20-1 CSARDIGRGNTGELFF
TRBJ2-2 TRBV12-3/TRBV12-4 CASRPRLAGGNTGELFF
TRBJ1-4 TRBV6-5 CASSSGTVEKLFF
TRBJ1-1 TRBV7-2 CASSTGFYTEAFF
TRBJ2-4 TRBV19 CASMDRENIQYF
TRBJ2-7 TRBV12-3/TRBV12-4 CASSLLAGGPLSYEQYF
TRBJ1-1 TRBV5-1 CASSLYGGSSGTEAFF